One and the same sample provided the 12 T cell receptor beta chains below, sequenced in a study of T cells after yellow fever vaccination. One entry per CDR3 protein results from TCRdb running MiXCR on the 5' RACE reads. Among approximately 330,000 distinct CDR3 sequences listed, roughly 4% were seen once. This specimen was PBMCs, taken 5 days after the yellow fever booster vaccination. These TCRs come from a man aged 18 to 30 who received the YFV17D yellow fever vaccine.

This clonotype was found many times. The V gene is TRBV25-1, the J gene TRBJ1-1; D remains ambiguous. The length of the CDR3 is 16 residues. Trimming took off 2 bases at V and 1 base at J, with 14 bases between the two ends. CDR1 and CDR2 from the germline V gene are MGHDK and SYGVNS. The CDR3 region is CASSERLGGPNTEAFF. The CDR3 DNA follows: TGTGCCAGCAGTGAAAGATTGGGCGGACCGAACACTGAAGCTTTCTTT.

The sample holds a few counts of this clonotype. The chain recombines TRBV5-6 with TRBJ2-5, with D maybe TRBD2 (6 bases). V lost 1 base and J 0 bases, leaving 10 bases between the germline ends. The CDR3 is made up of 15 amino acids. Germline lookup yields CDR1 SGHDT and CDR2 YYEEEE. CDR3 bases: TGTGCCAGCAGCTTGAGGGTAGCGGACCAAGAGACCCAGTACTTC. Translation: CASSLRVADQETQYF. The whole variable domain, filled in from reference TRBV5-6 and TRBJ2-5, reads DAGVTQSPTHLIKTRGQQVTLRCSPKSGHDTVSWYQQALGQGPQFIFQYYEEEERQRGNFPDRFSGHQFPNYSSELNVNALLLGDSALYLCASSLRVADQETQYFGPGTRLLVL.

This clonotype was recorded a few times. V usage is TRBV3-1 and J usage is TRBJ2-5; D possibly matches TRBD1 or TRBD2 (6 bases each). Per germline, CDR1 LGHDT and CDR2 YNNKEL (reference sequence). Trimming took 1 base from V and 5 from J, leaving 26 bases between them. CDR3 length: 19 residues. The CDR3 spells CASSQGNLRRGVNLETQYF. CDR3 sequence (DNA): TGTGCCAGCAGCCAAGGTAACCTAAGAAGGGGGGTGAACTTGGAGACCCAGTACTTC.

This clonotype has at least ten counts. The rearrangement links TRBV4-3 to TRBJ2-2; tentatively, D is TRBD1 or TRBD2 (5 bases each). From germline, CDR1 is LGHNA and CDR2 YSLEER. V was clipped by 4 bases and J by 0 bases, with 9 bases between them. The CDR3 is 15 amino acids. CDR3 loop: CASSRGVTNTGELFF. CDR3 coding DNA: TGCGCCAGCAGCCGAGGGGTAACGAACACCGGGGAGCTGTTTTTT.

The gene calls are TRBV4-1 and TRBJ2-5; D remains unclear. This CDR3 comprises 16 residues. V lost 0 bases and J 0 bases, leaving 11 bases between the germline ends. Per germline, CDR1 MGHRA and CDR2 YSYEKL. The CDR3 spells CASSQDFPANQETQYF. The CDR3 coding sequence is TGCGCCAGCAGCCAAGATTTTCCGGCCAACCAAGAGACCCAGTACTTC.

The genes are TRBV5-1 and TRBJ1-1; perhaps TRBD1 as D (5 bases). Trimming pared 4 bases from V and 1 base from J, leaving 14 bases between. Per the germline V gene, CDR1 is SGHRS and CDR2 is YFSETQ. There are 15 residues in the CDR3. The CDR3 nucleotides read TGCGCCAGCAGCCTGGACCCAAGGGGGAACACTGAAGCTTTCTTT. This gives the protein CASSLDPRGNTEAFF.

V usage is TRBV18 and J usage is TRBJ2-2; D not certain. There are 15 residues in the CDR3. Trimming took 2 bases from V and 0 from J, leaving 7 bases between them. Per germline, CDR1 KGHSH and CDR2 LQKENI. The CDR3 loop reads CASSPASANTGELFF. The CDR3 DNA follows: TGTGCCAGCTCACCAGCGTCGGCGAACACCGGGGAGCTGTTTTTT.

The CDR3: CAVGPAGGTDTQYF. The CDR3 DNA is TGTGCCGTAGGCCCAGCGGGGGGCACAGATACGCAGTATTTT. V usage is TRBV24-1 and J usage is TRBJ2-3; 8 positions agree with TRBD2. V shed 12 bases, J shed 1 base, and the junction held 8 bases outside the gene matches. Germline CDR1 KGHDR, CDR2 SFDVKD. The CDR3 covers 14 residues.

This clonotype was seen more than once but under ten times. The chain recombines TRBV5-4 with TRBJ2-7; 10 bases fit TRBD2. The CDR3 sequence is 17 residues long. V dropped 4 bases and J dropped 0; count of bases not matched to a gene: 10. Germline V gene sequence: CDR1 SGHNT, CDR2 YYREEE (reference sequence). The CDR3 spells CASSPASGGVLSYEQYF. CDR3 bases: TGTGCCAGCAGCCCGGCAAGCGGGGGGGTTCTCTCCTACGAGCAGTACTTC.

This clonotype was counted many times. The V gene is TRBV7-6, the J gene TRBJ2-7, with D perhaps matching TRBD1 (5 bases). The CDR3 is made up of 15 amino acids. Germline values: CDR1 SGHVS, CDR2 FNYEAQ. V was trimmed by 0 bases and J by 2 bases, leaving 11 bases between them. The CDR3 spells CASSLALRGAYEQYF. The CDR3 DNA reads as TGTGCCAGCAGCTTAGCGCTTAGGGGTGCCTACGAGCAGTACTTC.

At least ten counts were recorded for this clonotype. The V gene is TRBV7-3, the J gene TRBJ2-1; maybe TRBD2 (5 bases). The CDR3 has 13 residues. The V and J ends lost 5 bases and 8 bases respectively, with 13 bases between them. Germline V gene data show CDR1 as SGHTA and CDR2 as FQGTGA. The CDR3 bases are TGTGCCAGCAGCCCGAGCCCGGAGGATGAGCAGTTCTTC. It translates to CASSPSPEDEQFF.

This clonotype has ten or more counts. The chain joins TRBV4-3 to TRBJ1-1; perhaps TRBD1 as D (5 bases). Germline CDR1 is LGHNA and CDR2 is YSLEER. The V and J ends lost 3 bases and 0 bases respectively, with 14 bases between them. This CDR3 spans 16 amino acids. The CDR3, as DNA: TGCGCCAGCAGCCAGGGGCTGGGGATCCTGAACACTGAAGCTTTCTTT. Amino acids: CASSQGLGILNTEAFF.